The 3 T cell receptor beta chains listed next were all sequenced from one sample in a study of T cell responses to AZD1222 COVID-19 vaccine. The table came from immunoSEQ multiplex PCR; TCRdb's copy has only in-frame clones and leaves some out. The sample comprises about 150,000 clones, around 93% of which are singletons, and about 8.6% rests with the top ten. The source was peripheral blood, collected on day 0 of AZD1222 vaccination. The origin of the receptors is an adult in good health.

The rearrangement links TRBV30 to TRBJ1-1, with 9 bases fitting TRBD1. Trimming cost V 1 base and J 11 bases; bases outside gene matches: 14. The germline gives CDR1 GTSNPN, CDR2 SVGIG (reference sequence). The CDR3 length is 15 residues. CDR3: CAWSGGTGWRVEAFF. Here the CDR3 DNA reads TGTGCCTGGAGTGGAGGGACAGGGTGGAGAGTGGAGGCTTTCTTT. The complete variable domain, with remaining parts taken from reference TRBV30 and TRBJ1-1, reads SQTIHQWPATLVQPVGSPLSLECTVEGTSNPNLYWYRQAAGRGLQLLFYSVGIGQISSEVPQNLSASRPQDRQFILSSKKLLLSDSGFYLCAWSGGTGWRVEAFFGQGTRLTVV.

V usage is TRBV2 and J usage is TRBJ1-1, with D possibly TRBD1 on 6 matching bases. V lost 7 bases and J lost 4, with 13 bases in between. The CDR3 contains 13 residues. The V gene's germline CDR1 is SNHLY and CDR2 FYNNEI. The CDR3 nucleotides read TGTGCCAGCACCGAGGGCAGGGGCACTGAAGCTTTCTTT. Translating it yields CASTEGRGTEAFF.

V usage is TRBV20-1 and J usage is TRBJ1-2, with D unclear. Germline V gene data show CDR1 as DFQATT and CDR2 as SNEGSKA (reference sequence). The CDR3 is made up of 17 amino acids. V was cut by 3 bases and J by 4 bases, with 24 bases left in between. The CDR3 region has the DNA TGCAGTGCTAGTTACACTGCCCCAAGATGGCCGAGCTATGGCTACACCTTC. It translates to CSASYTAPRWPSYGYTF.